The T cell receptor beta chain described here comes from a study of response to subunit inactivated influenza vaccine. TCRdb recomputed calls from the RT-PCR reads with MiXCR, one row per CDR3 protein. The sample lists around 790,000 distinct CDR3 sequences, approximately 22% occurring once. This CDR3 contains 15 residues. The germline V gene encodes CDR1 MNHEY and CDR2 SVGEGT. This clonotype was seen a few times. Antigen: not known. One junction end does not reproduce the germline sequence, and a read error may be involved. Study-wide results and caveats: A suggestion made by the authors is that each seasonal influenza vaccination recruits few new T cells.

The receptor was isolated from a man in his fifties who received an inactivated influenza vaccine. Sequenced here: PBMCs from blood, sampled roughly 5 days after vaccination. The rearrangement uses TRBV6-2 or TRBV6-3 and TRBJ2-3; either TRBD1 or TRBD2 may supply D (5 bases each). The CDR3 spells CASSDSTGHTDTQYF. The CDR3 bases are TGTGCCAGCAGTGACTCGACGGGGCACACAGATACGCAGTATTTT.